The 19 T cell receptor beta chains in this list originate from one sample, sequenced in a study of T cell responses to AZD1222 COVID-19 vaccine. TCRdb's table, derived via immunoSEQ multiplex PCR, lists solely in-frame clones and lacks some. The sample holds approximately 75,000 clones; 85% to 90% are singletons and the top ten take 1.3% to 1.5%. The specimen comprised peripheral blood, sampled 28 days after the second AZD1222 dose. All receptors come from an adult who received the AZD1222 COVID-19 vaccine.

This chain connects TRBV5-4 to TRBJ2-1; 7 bases are a match to TRBD1. Trimming took 0 bases from V and 5 from J; bases not matched to a gene: 5. The CDR3 runs to 15 residues. Per the germline V gene, CDR1 is SGHNT and CDR2 is YYREEE (reference sequence). CDR3 sequence (DNA): TGTGCCAGCAGCTTGGAGGGACAGCTAAACAATGAGCAGTTCTTC. Its translation: CASSLEGQLNNEQFF.

The chain is built from TRBV2 and TRBJ2-4; D not certain. Germline values: CDR1 SNHLY, CDR2 FYNNEI. The CDR3 length is 15 residues. The V gene lost 3 bases and the J gene lost 0 bases, with 9 bases spanning the gap. The CDR3 coding sequence is TGTGCCAGCAGTGAGGGTGTCGTAGCCAAAAACATTCAGTACTTC. Translation gives CASSEGVVAKNIQYF.

This chain links TRBV6-2 or TRBV6-3 with TRBJ2-7; a possible D gene is TRBD2 (5 bases). The CDR3 totals 14 residues. Trimming pared 2 bases from V and 2 bases from J, leaving 10 bases between. Per the germline V gene, CDR1 is MNHEY and CDR2 is SVGEGT. The DNA for the CDR3 is TGTGCCAGCAGTTACGCCGGGATCCCCTACGAGCAGTACTTC. Translated, it gives CASSYAGIPYEQYF.

The chain employs TRBV7-8 and TRBJ2-7, with a weak D call TRBD2 (6 bases). Germline V gene sequence: CDR1 SGHVS, CDR2 FQNEAQ. V dropped 3 bases and J dropped 3 bases, with 15 bases sitting between them. The CDR3 runs 15 residues. The CDR3: CASSFSRGGFYEQYF. In DNA, the CDR3 is TGTGCCAGCAGCTTTTCCCGGGGAGGATTCTACGAGCAGTACTTC.

This sequence joins TRBV2 and TRBJ1-4; D ambiguous. Trimming shortened V by 6 bases and J by 1 base, and 12 bases separated the two germline ends. The V gene's germline CDR1 is SNHLY and CDR2 FYNNEI. The CDR3 runs to 15 residues. In DNA form, the CDR3 reads TGTGCCAGCAGGTCTACCGGGAGAACTAATGAAAAACTGTTTTTT. This codes for CASRSTGRTNEKLFF.

The chain is built from TRBV5-4 and TRBJ1-1; D unresolved. CDR1 and CDR2 from the germline V gene are SGHNT and YYREEE (reference sequence). This CDR3 contains 15 residues. Trimming pared 2 bases from V and 4 bases from J, leaving 15 bases between. The CDR3 DNA reads TGTGCCAGCAGCTTCCCGACTGCTCAAAGCACTGAAGCTTTCTTT. It is translated as CASSFPTAQSTEAFF.

The chain has TRBV30 and TRBJ1-3; D is uncertain. CDR3 length: 15 amino acids. Between the trimmed V and J ends, which lost 2 bases and 0 bases, there was a span of 11 bases. Germline-derived CDR1 and CDR2 are GTSNPN and SVGIG (reference sequence). Written as DNA, the CDR3 is TGTGCCTGGAGTCAGGAGAGGAGCTCTGGAAACACCATATATTTT. As protein: CAWSQERSSGNTIYF.

The genes are TRBV10-3 and TRBJ2-7; D may match TRBD1 or TRBD2 (5 bases each). The CDR3 runs 14 residues. CDR1 ENHRY and CDR2 SYGVKD come from the germline V gene. With 2 bases removed from V and 4 bases from J, the gap between germline ends came to 12 bases. The DNA for the CDR3 is TGTGCCATCAGTGAGGGGACGGTGGGGTACGAGCAGTACTTC. It translates to CAISEGTVGYEQYF.

The chain employs TRBV6-1 and TRBJ2-7, with 9 bases aligning to TRBD1. The V and J ends lost 2 bases and 12 bases, in that order; junction bases with no gene match: 8. This CDR3 comprises 13 residues. Germline loops: CDR1 MNHNS, CDR2 SASEGT. CDR3 protein: CASSESGTGPGYF. The DNA of the CDR3 is TGTGCCAGCAGTGAAAGCGGGACAGGGCCGGGGTACTTC.

This chain uses TRBV4-3 with TRBJ2-7; weak D call: TRBD2 (6 bases). The CDR3 length is 15 residues. Germline assignment: CDR1 LGHNA and CDR2 YSLEER. V lost 0 bases, J lost 2 bases, and 11 bases lay in between. CDR3 bases: TGCGCCAGCAGCCAAGACCCTAGCGTAGCCTACGAGCAGTACTTC. Translating gives CASSQDPSVAYEQYF.

This chain joins TRBV25-1 and TRBJ1-5, with TRBD1 as a possible D gene (6 bases). V was clipped by 3 bases and J by 6 bases, with 6 bases between them. Germline-derived CDR1 and CDR2 are MGHDK and SYGVNS. CDR3 length: 12 residues. CDR3 loop: CASSETGQPQHF. The CDR3 nucleotides are TGTGCCAGCAGTGAGACAGGTCAGCCCCAGCATTTT.

The chain links TRBV18 to TRBJ2-1; D is possibly TRBD1 (6 bases). Looked up from germline, CDR1 is KGHSH and CDR2 is LQKENI. Trimming cost V 3 bases and J 5 bases, with 17 bases left between them. CDR3 length: 16 amino acids. The CDR3 DNA sequence: TGTGCCAGCTCACCTCCCGGGACAAACATCCACAATGAGCAGTTCTTC. Its translation: CASSPPGTNIHNEQFF.

The chain is built from TRBV28 and TRBJ1-1; D may be TRBD1 (6 bases). CDR1 and CDR2 (germline): MDHEN, SYDVKM. This CDR3 has 14 amino acids. Trimming removed 6 bases at V and 3 bases at J, with 14 bases between. The CDR3 DNA is TGTGCCAGCAGCCCTGGGGGCTGGGACACTGAAGCTTTCTTT. Amino acid sequence: CASSPGGWDTEAFF.

The chain couples TRBV6-5 to TRBJ1-1; no clear D. In germline, CDR1 is MNHEY, CDR2 SVGAGI. The V end was cut by 6 bases, the J end by 6 bases, with 14 bases between. The CDR3 totals 13 residues. The CDR3 region is CASSLGRSAEAFF. DNA for the CDR3: TGTGCCAGCAGCCTCGGTAGAAGCGCTGAAGCTTTCTTT.

This chain uses TRBV19 with TRBJ1-1; TRBD1 matches at 11 bases. CDR1 is LNHDA, CDR2 SQIVND, per germline (reference sequence). V shed 8 bases, J shed 5 bases, and the junction held 4 bases outside the gene matches. This CDR3 has 13 residues. The chain's CDR3 is CASGQGAWTEAFF. In DNA, the CDR3 is TGTGCCAGTGGACAGGGGGCTTGGACTGAAGCTTTCTTT. Together with reference TRBV19 and TRBJ1-1, the CDR3 gives the full variable domain: DGGITQSPKYLFRKEGQNVTLSCEQNLNHDAMYWYRQDPGQGLRLIYYSQIVNDFQKGDIAEGYSVSREKKESFPLTVTSAQKNPTAFYLCASGQGAWTEAFFGQGTRLTVV.

This clone was counted between two and nine times. This rearrangement joins TRBV12-3 or TRBV12-4 to TRBJ2-2, with D possibly matching TRBD1 (5 bases). With 2 bases removed from V and 6 bases from J, the gap between germline ends came to 7 bases. The CDR3 has 13 amino acids. The chain's CDR3 is CASSLSGSGELFF. Here the CDR3 DNA reads TGTGCCAGCAGTTTATCAGGGTCCGGGGAGCTGTTTTTT.

CDR3 coding DNA: TGCGCCAGCAGCTTGGGAAGGGGAGCGGCTGGAAACACCATATATTTT. Protein product: CASSLGRGAAGNTIYF. The V call is TRBV5-1, the J call TRBJ1-3; weak D call: TRBD1 (5 bases). The V end lost 0 bases, the J end lost 2 bases, and 12 bases lay between the germline ends. Germline values: CDR1 SGHRS, CDR2 YFSETQ. The CDR3 covers 16 residues. The entire variable domain, with the rest obtained from reference TRBV5-1 and TRBJ1-3, is as follows: KAGVTQTPRYLIKTRGQQVTLSCSPISGHRSVSWYQQTPGQGLQFLFEYFSETQRNKGNFPGRFSGRQFSNSRSEMNVSTLELGDSALYLCASSLGRGAAGNTIYFGEGSWLTVV.

This chain connects TRBV6-5 to TRBJ2-2, with TRBD1 identical over 7 bases. The CDR3 has 15 residues. In germline, CDR1 is MNHEY, CDR2 SVGAGI. Germline trimming cut 6 bases from V and 4 bases from J; bases unmatched to any gene: 8. CDR3 sequence: CASSPDRVSTGELFF. In DNA, the CDR3 is TGTGCCAGCAGCCCCGACAGGGTTTCCACCGGGGAGCTGTTTTTT.

The chain uses TRBV5-8 and TRBJ2-1, with D possibly TRBD2 on 5 matching bases. Per germline, CDR1 SGHTS and CDR2 YDEGEE. The CDR3 spans 15 residues. The V end was cut by 2 bases, the J end by 3 bases, with 12 bases between. The CDR3 DNA follows: TGTGCCAGCAGCTTAGAGGGCCCAAACTACAATGAGCAGTTCTTC. Translating gives CASSLEGPNYNEQFF.